The 9 T cell receptor beta chains listed next were all sequenced from one sample in a study of blood T cell repertoires in COVID-19. Profiled with immunoSEQ multiplex PCR; TCRdb holds only in-frame clones, not every one. The table has around 300,000 clones, 80% to 90% seen once. Sequencing input: PBMCs or T cells enriched from blood (not recorded which). The receptors derive from a man aged 25-45 years who had recovered from COVID-19.

The chain's CDR3 is CAITAAESYNSPLHF. CDR3 in DNA: TGTGCCATCACGGCAGCGGAGTCCTATAATTCACCCCTCCACTTT. V and J are TRBV2 and TRBJ1-6; D is uncertain. V was trimmed by 10 bases and J by 1 base, leaving 14 bases between them. The CDR3 extends over 15 amino acids. Germline V gene sequence: CDR1 SNHLY, CDR2 FYNNEI.

The V and J genes are TRBV28 and TRBJ2-4; 7 positions agree with TRBD1. Germline CDR1 is MDHEN and CDR2 is SYDVKM. The CDR3 length is 14 residues. Losses at the gene ends were 5 bases for V and 5 bases for J; bases not matched to a gene: 6. The CDR3 DNA reads as TGTGCCAGCAGTGGCAGGGACAGACAAAACATTCAGTACTTC. Translating gives CASSGRDRQNIQYF.

The chain links TRBV9 to TRBJ1-1, with D perhaps matching TRBD1 (6 bases). Trimming removed 7 bases at V and 1 base at J, with 11 bases between. The CDR3 is made up of 13 amino acids. The germline gives CDR1 SGDLS, CDR2 YYNGEE. CDR3 DNA: TGTGCCAGCGGGCGGACAGAGAACACTGAAGCTTTCTTT. Its protein product is CASGRTENTEAFF.

The chain has TRBV2 and TRBJ2-7; a possible D gene is TRBD2 (7 bases). The CDR3 is made up of 14 amino acids. In germline, CDR1 is SNHLY, CDR2 FYNNEI. Trimming removed 4 bases at V and 5 bases at J, with 15 bases between. DNA for the CDR3: TGTGCCAGCAGTGTATTAGGGGGGGGCCACGAGCAGTACTTC. Translated, it gives CASSVLGGGHEQYF.

The chain has TRBV5-4 and TRBJ2-7; D remains unclear. The CDR3 loop spans 13 amino acids. Between the trimmed V and J ends, which lost 7 bases and 7 bases, there was a span of 18 bases. The germline V gene encodes CDR1 SGHNT and CDR2 YYREEE (reference sequence). In nucleotides, the CDR3 is TGTGCCAGCGGCAGGTCGTCTCGTGAGGAGCAGTACTTC. This codes for CASGRSSREEQYF. The full variable domain, in which reference TRBV5-4 and TRBJ2-7 provide the parts outside the CDR3, is ETGVTQSPTHLIKTRGQQVTLRCSSQSGHNTVSWYQQALGQGPQFIFQYYREEENGRGNFPPRFSGLQFPNYSSELNVNALELDDSALYLCASGRSSREEQYFGPGTRLTVT.

J is TRBJ2-7 and V is TRBV6-1; TRBD2 is a possible D gene (5 bases). V was cut by 3 bases and J by 2 bases, with 14 bases left in between. CDR1 is MNHNS and CDR2 is SASEGT in the germline V gene. CDR3 size: 15 residues. CDR3 sequence (DNA): TGTGCCAGCAGTGAGGGAGCTACCGCCCCCTACGAGCAGTACTTC. Translated: CASSEGATAPYEQYF.

The chain uses TRBV5-6 and TRBJ2-3; 8 bases are a match to TRBD2. This CDR3 contains 16 residues. The germline V gene encodes CDR1 SGHDT and CDR2 YYEEEE. Trimming removed 2 bases from V and 2 bases from J; junction bases left unmatched: 7. The CDR3 nucleotides read TGTGCCAGCAGCTTCATCGCGGGGGGAAACACAGATACGCAGTATTTT. This translates into CASSFIAGGNTDTQYF.

This clone was seen once. The chain combines TRBV19 with TRBJ1-5; tentatively, D is TRBD1 (6 bases). Germline CDR1 is LNHDA and CDR2 is SQIVND (reference sequence). The CDR3 sequence is 14 residues long. V was cut by 3 bases and J by 8 bases, with 14 bases left in between. CDR3: CASSMVRGREPQHF. CDR3 DNA: TGTGCCAGTAGTATGGTCAGGGGTCGAGAGCCCCAGCATTTT. Together with reference TRBV19 and TRBJ1-5, the CDR3 gives the full variable domain: DGGITQSPKYLFRKEGQNVTLSCEQNLNHDAMYWYRQDPGQGLRLIYYSQIVNDFQKGDIAEGYSVSREKKESFPLTVTSAQKNPTAFYLCASSMVRGREPQHFGDGTRLSIL.

The CDR3 loop reads CASSRGTGELFF. Written as DNA, the CDR3 is TGTGCCAGCAGCCGCGGGACCGGGGAGCTGTTTTTT. The rearrangement joins TRBV3-1 (or the pseudogene TRBV3-2) to TRBJ2-2, with D maybe TRBD2 (5 bases). The CDR3 loop spans 12 amino acids. Germline V CDR1 and CDR2: LGHDT, YNNKEL (reference sequence). Trimming removed 4 bases from V and 5 bases from J, with 5 bases in between.